Below, one T cell receptor (beta chain) is given with its context. The antigen is not known. This sample was taken from a study of cytomegalovirus exposure and HLA in healthy donors. V lost 1 base, J lost 8 bases, and 17 bases lay in between. This CDR3 has 15 residues. CDR1 is SEHNR and CDR2 is FQNEAQ in the germline V gene (reference sequence). Study-wide results and caveats: The authors reported that TCR beta sequences could predict HLA-A and HLA-B alleles. These predictions were accurate for most subjects in the first cohort. Several of the most significant clusters appeared linked to common viral pathogens, based on a later analysis. In all likelihood, a cluster of highly shared sequence variants was a sequencing artifact.

The PCR employed 60 Vbeta primers together with 13 Jbeta primers. The method was immunoSEQ multiplex PCR; TCRdb's version includes in-frame clones alone and lacks a portion of them. This sample has some 120,000 clones, with less than 80% found just once. Material: PBMCs. The sequence derives from a woman under 40 in good health and CMV-seronegative. The chain links TRBV7-9 to TRBJ1-2, with a possible D match to TRBD1 (6 bases). CDR3 sequence: CASSLDNSGTSGYTF. DNA for the CDR3: TGTGCCAGCAGCTTAGACAATTCCGGGACATCCGGCTACACCTTC.